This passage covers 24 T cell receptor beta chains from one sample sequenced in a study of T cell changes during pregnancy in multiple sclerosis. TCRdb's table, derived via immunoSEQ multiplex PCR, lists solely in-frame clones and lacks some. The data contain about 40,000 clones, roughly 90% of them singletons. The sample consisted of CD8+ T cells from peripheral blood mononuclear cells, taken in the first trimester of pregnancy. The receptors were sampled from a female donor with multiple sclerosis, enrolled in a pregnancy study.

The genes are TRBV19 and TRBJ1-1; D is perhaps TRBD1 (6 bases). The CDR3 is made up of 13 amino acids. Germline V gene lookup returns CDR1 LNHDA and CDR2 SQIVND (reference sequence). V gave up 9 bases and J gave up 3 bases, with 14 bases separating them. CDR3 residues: CASCRGEDTEAFF. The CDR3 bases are TGTGCCAGCTGCAGGGGAGAGGACACTGAAGCTTTCTTT.

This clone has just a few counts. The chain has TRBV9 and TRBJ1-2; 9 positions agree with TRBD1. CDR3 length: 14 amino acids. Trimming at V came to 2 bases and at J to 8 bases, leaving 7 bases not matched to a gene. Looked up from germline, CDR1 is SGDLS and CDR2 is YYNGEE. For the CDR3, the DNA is TGTGCCAGCAGCGTTGGGGACAGGGTGGGGGGCTACACCTTC. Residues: CASSVGDRVGGYTF.

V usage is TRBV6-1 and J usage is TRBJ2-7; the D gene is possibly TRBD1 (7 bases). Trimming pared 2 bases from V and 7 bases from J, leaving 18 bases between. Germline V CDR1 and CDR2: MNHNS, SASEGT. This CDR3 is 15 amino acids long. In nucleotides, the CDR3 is TGTGCCAGCAGTGAACGGACCCAGGGGGGTAATGAGCAGTACTTC. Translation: CASSERTQGGNEQYF.

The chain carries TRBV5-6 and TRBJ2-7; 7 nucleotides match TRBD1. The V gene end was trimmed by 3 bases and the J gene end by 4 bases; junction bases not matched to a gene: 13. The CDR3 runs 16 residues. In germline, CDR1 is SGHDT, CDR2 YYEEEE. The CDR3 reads CASSSDRAPLGYEQYF. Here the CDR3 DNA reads TGTGCCAGCAGCTCAGACAGGGCCCCACTTGGGTACGAGCAGTACTTC.

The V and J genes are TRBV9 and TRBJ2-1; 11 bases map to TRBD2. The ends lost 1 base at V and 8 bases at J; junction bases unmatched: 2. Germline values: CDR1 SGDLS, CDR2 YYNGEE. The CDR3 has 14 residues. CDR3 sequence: CASSVLAGGDEQFF. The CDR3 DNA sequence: TGTGCCAGCAGCGTACTAGCGGGGGGCGATGAGCAGTTCTTC.

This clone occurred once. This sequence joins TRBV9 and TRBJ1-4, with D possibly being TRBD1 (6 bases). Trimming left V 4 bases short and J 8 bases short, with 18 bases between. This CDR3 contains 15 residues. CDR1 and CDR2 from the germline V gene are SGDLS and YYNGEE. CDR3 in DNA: TGTGCCAGCAGCACAACCGGGACGAGGGGGGAAAAACTGTTTTTT. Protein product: CASSTTGTRGEKLFF.

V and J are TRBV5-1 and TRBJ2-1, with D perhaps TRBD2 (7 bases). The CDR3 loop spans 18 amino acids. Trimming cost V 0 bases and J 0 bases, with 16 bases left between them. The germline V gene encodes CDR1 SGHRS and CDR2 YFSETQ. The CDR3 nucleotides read TGCGCCAGCAGCTTGGACGGGGGGCCTCTCAGCTCCTACAATGAGCAGTTCTTC. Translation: CASSLDGGPLSSYNEQFF.

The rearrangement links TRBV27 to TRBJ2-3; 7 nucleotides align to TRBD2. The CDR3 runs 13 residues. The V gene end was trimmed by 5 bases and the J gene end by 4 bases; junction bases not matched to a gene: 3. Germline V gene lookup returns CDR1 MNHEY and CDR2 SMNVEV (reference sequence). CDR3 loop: CASSITSADTQYF. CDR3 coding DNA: TGTGCCAGCAGTATCACTAGCGCAGATACGCAGTATTTT.

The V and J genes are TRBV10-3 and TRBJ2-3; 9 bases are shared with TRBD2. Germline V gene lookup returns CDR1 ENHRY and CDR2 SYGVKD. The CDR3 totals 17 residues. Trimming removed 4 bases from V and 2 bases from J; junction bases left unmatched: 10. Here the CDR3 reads CAISAQRGARDTDTQYF. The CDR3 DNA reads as TGTGCCATCAGTGCCCAGCGGGGGGCCAGAGACACAGATACGCAGTATTTT.

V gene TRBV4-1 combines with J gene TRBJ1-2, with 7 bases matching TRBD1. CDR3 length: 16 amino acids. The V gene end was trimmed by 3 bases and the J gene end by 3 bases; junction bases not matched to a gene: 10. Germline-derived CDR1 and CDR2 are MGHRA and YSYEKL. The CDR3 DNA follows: TGCGCCAGCAGCCACCCGACAGGGACGGTAGACTATGGCTACACCTTC. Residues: CASSHPTGTVDYGYTF.

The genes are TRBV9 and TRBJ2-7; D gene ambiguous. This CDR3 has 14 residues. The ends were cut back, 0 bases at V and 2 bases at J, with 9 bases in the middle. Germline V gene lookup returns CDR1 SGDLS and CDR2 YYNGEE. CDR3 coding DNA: TGTGCCAGCAGCGTAGTTGACTCTACCTACGAGCAGTACTTC. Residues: CASSVVDSTYEQYF.

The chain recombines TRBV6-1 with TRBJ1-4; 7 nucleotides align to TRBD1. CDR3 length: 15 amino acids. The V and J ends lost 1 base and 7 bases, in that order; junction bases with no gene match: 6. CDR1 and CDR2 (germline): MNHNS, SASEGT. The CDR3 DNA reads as TGTGCCAGCAGTGAAGGACAGGGTGGGCGTGAAAAACTGTTTTTT. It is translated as CASSEGQGGREKLFF.

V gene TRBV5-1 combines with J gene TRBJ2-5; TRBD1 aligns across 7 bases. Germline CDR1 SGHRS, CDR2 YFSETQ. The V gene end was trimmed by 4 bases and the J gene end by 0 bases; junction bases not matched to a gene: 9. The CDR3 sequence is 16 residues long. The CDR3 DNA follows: TGCGCCAGCAGCCTAGGGGGCGACCCGTACCAAGAGACCCAGTACTTC. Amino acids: CASSLGGDPYQETQYF.

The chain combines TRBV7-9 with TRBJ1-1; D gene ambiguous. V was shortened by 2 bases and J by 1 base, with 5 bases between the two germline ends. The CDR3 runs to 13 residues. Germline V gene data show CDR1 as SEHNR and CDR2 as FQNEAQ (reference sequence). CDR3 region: CASSLPSNTEAFF. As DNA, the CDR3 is TGTGCCAGCAGCTTACCATCGAACACTGAAGCTTTCTTT.

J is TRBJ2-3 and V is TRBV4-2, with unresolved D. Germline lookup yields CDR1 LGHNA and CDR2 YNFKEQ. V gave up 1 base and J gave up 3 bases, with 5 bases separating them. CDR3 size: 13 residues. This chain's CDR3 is CASSQASTDTQYF. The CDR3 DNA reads TGTGCCAGCAGCCAAGCTAGTACAGATACGCAGTATTTT.

The DNA for the CDR3 is TGTGCCAGCAGTGAAGACAGCTTTAATGAAAAACTGTTTTTT. The encoded protein is CASSEDSFNEKLFF. This chain uses TRBV6-1 with TRBJ1-4; D is undetermined. Germline values: CDR1 MNHNS, CDR2 SASEGT. V lost 1 base and J lost 4, with 7 bases in between. The CDR3 is made up of 14 amino acids.

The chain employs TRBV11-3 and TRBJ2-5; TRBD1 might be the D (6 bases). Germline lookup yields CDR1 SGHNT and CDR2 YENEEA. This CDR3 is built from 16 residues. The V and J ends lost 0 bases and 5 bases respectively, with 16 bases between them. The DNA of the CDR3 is TGTGCCAGCAGCTTAGACTCCGTCAGGGGAGATGAGACCCAGTACTTC. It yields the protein CASSLDSVRGDETQYF.

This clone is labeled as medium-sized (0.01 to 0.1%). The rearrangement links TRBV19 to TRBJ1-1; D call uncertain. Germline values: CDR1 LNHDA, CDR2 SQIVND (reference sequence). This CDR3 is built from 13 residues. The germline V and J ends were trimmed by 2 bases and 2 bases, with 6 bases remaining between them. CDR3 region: CASSINSNTEAFF. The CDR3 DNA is TGTGCCAGTAGTATAAACAGTAACACTGAAGCTTTCTTT.

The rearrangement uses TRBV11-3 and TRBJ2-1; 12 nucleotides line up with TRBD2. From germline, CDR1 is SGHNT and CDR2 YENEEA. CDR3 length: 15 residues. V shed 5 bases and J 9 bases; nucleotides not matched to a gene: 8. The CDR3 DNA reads TGTGCCAGCAGCGACCCACTAGCGGGGGGCCCTGAGCAGTTCTTC. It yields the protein CASSDPLAGGPEQFF.

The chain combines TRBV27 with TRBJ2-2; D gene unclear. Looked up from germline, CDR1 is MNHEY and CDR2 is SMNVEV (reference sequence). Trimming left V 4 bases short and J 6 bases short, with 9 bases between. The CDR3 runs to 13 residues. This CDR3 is CASSSKLAGELFF. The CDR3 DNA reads TGTGCCAGCAGTTCAAAGTTAGCCGGGGAGCTGTTTTTT.

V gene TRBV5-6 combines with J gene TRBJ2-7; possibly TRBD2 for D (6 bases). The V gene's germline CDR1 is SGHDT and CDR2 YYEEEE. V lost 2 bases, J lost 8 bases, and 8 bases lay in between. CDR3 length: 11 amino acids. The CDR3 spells CASSFGGQQYF. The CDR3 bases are TGTGCCAGCAGCTTCGGGGGACAGCAGTACTTC.

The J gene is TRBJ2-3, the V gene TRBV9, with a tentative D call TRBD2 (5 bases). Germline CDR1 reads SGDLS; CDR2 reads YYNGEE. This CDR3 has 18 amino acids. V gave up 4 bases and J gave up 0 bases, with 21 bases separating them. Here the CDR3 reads CASSIPRAGGESTDTQYF. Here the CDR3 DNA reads TGTGCCAGCAGCATTCCCCGCGCAGGAGGCGAAAGCACAGATACGCAGTATTTT.

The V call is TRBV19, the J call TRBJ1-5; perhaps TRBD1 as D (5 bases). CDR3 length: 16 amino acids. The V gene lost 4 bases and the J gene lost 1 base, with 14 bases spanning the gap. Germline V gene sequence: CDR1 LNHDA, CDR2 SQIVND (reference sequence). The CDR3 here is CASSTPSTASNQPQHF. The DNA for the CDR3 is TGTGCCAGTAGTACCCCTTCGACAGCCAGCAATCAGCCCCAGCATTTT.

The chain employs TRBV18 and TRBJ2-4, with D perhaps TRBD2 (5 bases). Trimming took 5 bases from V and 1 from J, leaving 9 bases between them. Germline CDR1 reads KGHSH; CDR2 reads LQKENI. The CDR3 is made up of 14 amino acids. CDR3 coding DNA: TGTGCCAGCTCATCGGACTTCGCCAAAAACATTCAGTACTTC. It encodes CASSSDFAKNIQYF.